The 30 T cell receptor beta chains given below trace back to one sample, sequenced in a study of blood T cell repertoires in COVID-19. Clones were read by immunoSEQ multiplex PCR, and TCRdb kept only the in-frame ones, dropping some. The table records about 160,000 clones, about four fifths of them present only once. Sample: PBMCs or T cells enriched from blood (not recorded which). Every receptor here comes from a woman aged 50 to 60 in a cohort exposed to, infected with or recovered from COVID-19 (not recorded which).

This clone was seen a single time. The chain uses TRBV28 and TRBJ1-6; 7 bases are a match to TRBD1. V gave up 6 bases and J gave up 7 bases; unmatched junction bases: 6. This CDR3 is 14 amino acids long. Germline assignment: CDR1 MDHEN and CDR2 SYDVKM. DNA of the CDR3: TGTGCCAGCAGGCTACAGGGGTCAAATTCACCCCTCCACTTT. Protein: CASRLQGSNSPLHF.

J is TRBJ1-1 and V is TRBV4-3, with a weak D call TRBD1 (6 bases). Looked up from germline, CDR1 is LGHNA and CDR2 is YSLEER. V was pared by 3 bases and J by 5 bases, with 16 bases between. This CDR3 spans 15 amino acids. CDR3 in amino acids: CASSQGAGVRTEAFF. As DNA, the CDR3 is TGCGCCAGCAGCCAGGGGGCAGGGGTGAGGACTGAAGCTTTCTTT.

The rearrangement links TRBV6-5 to TRBJ2-7, with TRBD2 as a possible D gene (6 bases). This CDR3 has 13 residues. CDR1 is MNHEY, CDR2 SVGAGI, per germline. Trimming took off 4 bases at V and 6 bases at J, with 13 bases between the two ends. The CDR3, as DNA: TGTGCCAGCAGTTCGACTAGGACGCCCGAGCAGTACTTC. Its protein product is CASSSTRTPEQYF.

V usage is TRBV7-8 and J usage is TRBJ1-5, with D perhaps matching TRBD1 (6 bases). Germline V CDR1 and CDR2: SGHVS, FQNEAQ. The CDR3 length is 14 residues. The V gene lost 3 bases and the J gene lost 1 base, with 7 bases spanning the gap. The CDR3: CASSFRGSNQPQHF. Here the CDR3 DNA reads TGTGCCAGCAGCTTCAGGGGAAGCAATCAGCCCCAGCATTTT.

V is TRBV10-3 and J is TRBJ2-1, with 9 bases matching TRBD2. The CDR3 totals 15 residues. Looked up from germline, CDR1 is ENHRY and CDR2 is SYGVKD. V trimming: 5 bases; J trimming: 9 bases; junction bases outside the gene matches: 11. Here the CDR3 DNA reads TGTGCCATCAGTCCGAGCGGGGGGCCACGAGGTGAGCAGTTCTTC. Protein sequence: CAISPSGGPRGEQFF.

The chain uses TRBV5-1 and TRBJ2-1, with D perhaps TRBD2 (5 bases). The CDR3 consists of 13 residues. The germline V gene has CDR1 SGHRS and CDR2 YFSETQ. Trimming took off 1 base at V and 6 bases at J, with 8 bases between the two ends. CDR3 DNA sequence: TGCGCCAGCAGCTTGAACGGGATCAATGAGCAGTTCTTC. It encodes CASSLNGINEQFF.

The chain joins TRBV11-2 to TRBJ1-1; D not resolved. Germline V gene data show CDR1 as SGHAT and CDR2 as FQNNGV. V lost 7 bases to trimming and J lost 4 bases, with 13 bases between them. The CDR3 is 13 amino acids. The CDR3 nucleotides read TGTGCCAGCAAACCTCTGAGTATCACTGAAGCTTTCTTT. Translated: CASKPLSITEAFF.

Concerning this clone itself: The junction and the germline gene differ at one end; a read error may be behind it. The chain combines TRBV27 with TRBJ2-2; 8 bases match TRBD1. The germline V gene has CDR1 MNHEY and CDR2 SMNVEV (reference sequence). The CDR3 extends over 16 amino acids. CDR3 loop: CASTLSGTGNPGELFF. The CDR3 DNA follows: TGTGCCAGCACTTTATCCGGGACAGGAAACCCCGGGGAGCTGTTTTTT.

In this sample, this clone turned up a few times. This chain connects TRBV3-1 (or the pseudogene TRBV3-2) to TRBJ2-1; 12 bases align to TRBD2. The J segment lost 7 bases and the V segment lost 5 bases, leaving 6 bases of the junction unmatched. Germline CDR1 reads LGHDT; CDR2 reads YNNKEL (reference sequence). This CDR3 is built from 15 residues. CDR3 protein: CASSASGRALNEQFF. The CDR3 bases are TGTGCCAGCAGCGCTAGCGGGAGGGCCTTAAATGAGCAGTTCTTC.

This chain links TRBV10-3 with TRBJ1-2; D is undetermined. The CDR3 covers 12 residues. Germline CDR1 ENHRY, CDR2 SYGVKD. V dropped 6 bases and J dropped 3 bases, with 8 bases sitting between them. The CDR3 DNA reads TGTGCCATCAGCCTAGAAGACTATGGCTACACCTTC. It codes for CAISLEDYGYTF.

The rearrangement joins TRBV27 to TRBJ1-4, with TRBD1 identical over 9 bases. Germline values: CDR1 MNHEY, CDR2 SMNVEV (reference sequence). This CDR3 has 16 amino acids. The trim removed 5 bases at V and 10 bases at J, leaving 14 bases unmatched. As DNA, the CDR3 is TGTGCCAGCAGTCCGGACCCGGGACAGGGTTTCGGAAAACTGTTTTTT. Protein: CASSPDPGQGFGKLFF.

The V and J genes are TRBV5-5 and TRBJ2-5, with 7 bases aligning to TRBD2. V shed 6 bases, J shed 5 bases, and the junction held 13 bases outside the gene matches. This CDR3 region has 15 residues. Germline values: CDR1 SGHKS, CDR2 YYEKEE (reference sequence). Here the CDR3 reads CASTAEGGIGETQYF. In DNA, the CDR3 is TGTGCCAGCACCGCGGAGGGAGGGATCGGTGAGACCCAGTACTTC.

This chain uses TRBV7-8 with TRBJ2-3, with a tentative D call TRBD2 (5 bases). CDR3 length: 14 residues. From germline, CDR1 is SGHVS and CDR2 FQNEAQ. V was pared by 5 bases and J by 7 bases, with 16 bases between. The CDR3 is CASSGKTNSHTQYF. The CDR3 nucleotides are TGTGCCAGCAGCGGAAAGACTAATTCTCATACGCAGTATTTT.

The gene calls are TRBV5-1 and TRBJ2-5; D not resolved. Between the trimmed V and J ends, which lost 2 bases and 3 bases, there was a span of 11 bases. This CDR3 spans 14 amino acids. CDR1 is SGHRS and CDR2 is YFSETQ in the germline V gene. The CDR3 spells CASSFRRVKETQYF. DNA for the CDR3: TGCGCCAGCAGCTTCCGTCGAGTTAAAGAGACCCAGTACTTC.

The V and J genes are TRBV9 and TRBJ1-2; 9 positions match TRBD1. V dropped 3 bases and J dropped 8; count of bases not matched to a gene: 5. CDR1 SGDLS and CDR2 YYNGEE come from the germline V gene. The CDR3 is 13 amino acids. CDR3 sequence (DNA): TGTGCCAGCAGCGCATCAGGACAGGGGGGCTACACCTTC. Its translation is CASSASGQGGYTF.

V and J are TRBV9 and TRBJ1-5; D not certain. CDR1 and CDR2 (germline): SGDLS, YYNGEE. The CDR3 covers 14 residues. The V and J ends lost 4 bases and 9 bases respectively, with 17 bases between them. The CDR3 spells CASSPRADGWPQHF. Written as DNA, the CDR3 is TGTGCCAGCAGCCCGAGGGCAGACGGTTGGCCCCAGCATTTT. The variable domain in full, completed from reference TRBV9 and TRBJ1-5, reads DSGVTQTPKHLITATGQRVTLRCSPRSGDLSVYWYQQSLDQGLQFLIQYYNGEERAKGNILERFSAQQFPDLHSELNLSSLELGDSALYFCASSPRADGWPQHFGDGTRLSIL.

This clone was detected a few times. The chain uses TRBV19 and TRBJ1-6, with D possibly being TRBD1 (6 bases). Germline assignment: CDR1 LNHDA and CDR2 SQIVND (reference sequence). The CDR3 loop spans 15 amino acids. V lost 5 bases, J lost 6 bases, and 14 bases lay in between. The DNA of the CDR3 is TGTGCCAGTAGTCTACCAACAGGGATTAATTCACCCCTCCACTTT. Translating it yields CASSLPTGINSPLHF.

The rearrangement uses TRBV5-4 and TRBJ2-1; 9 bases fit TRBD2. V was pared by 2 bases and J by 6 bases, with 6 bases of the junction left unmatched. The CDR3 is 15 residues long. Germline assignment: CDR1 SGHNT and CDR2 YYREEE (reference sequence). The CDR3 coding sequence is TGTGCCAGCAGCTTTAGGCGGGGGGGCGGCAATGAGCAGTTCTTC. Protein: CASSFRRGGGNEQFF.

This clone was seen a handful of times. The chain uses TRBV18 and TRBJ1-1, with D possibly being TRBD1 (5 bases). The germline V and J ends were trimmed by 0 bases and 2 bases, with 10 bases remaining between them. Germline V CDR1 and CDR2: KGHSH, LQKENI. The CDR3 consists of 15 residues. The CDR3 sequence is CASSPPGRDNTEAFF. The CDR3 DNA sequence: TGTGCCAGCTCACCACCGGGCAGGGATAACACTGAAGCTTTCTTT.

The rearrangement uses TRBV28 and TRBJ1-1; 7 bases line up with TRBD1. The CDR3 consists of 15 residues. The germline CDR1 and CDR2 sequences are MDHEN and SYDVKM. Trimming at V came to 4 bases and at J to 0 bases, leaving 5 bases not matched to a gene. In DNA, the CDR3 is TGTGCCAGCAGTTCGACAGGGCGACTGAACACTGAAGCTTTCTTT. This encodes CASSSTGRLNTEAFF.

The chain employs TRBV10-1 and TRBJ1-5, with a weak D call TRBD1 (5 bases). Germline V gene sequence: CDR1 WNHNN, CDR2 SYGVQD (reference sequence). V lost 2 bases to trimming and J lost 3 bases, with 11 bases between them. The CDR3 totals 15 residues. The CDR3: CASSEPWTFNQPQHF. The CDR3 bases are TGCGCCAGCAGTGAGCCTTGGACATTCAATCAGCCCCAGCATTTT.

This chain connects TRBV5-1 to TRBJ2-5, with a tentative D call TRBD1 (6 bases). This CDR3 is built from 13 residues. V was clipped by 2 bases and J by 3 bases, with 8 bases between them. Germline V CDR1 and CDR2: SGHRS, YFSETQ. CDR3: CASSLRTEETQYF. The CDR3 DNA reads TGCGCCAGCAGCTTACGGACAGAAGAGACCCAGTACTTC.

The gene calls are TRBV5-1 and TRBJ2-7; 7 bases are a match to TRBD1. This CDR3 region has 16 residues. The germline V gene has CDR1 SGHRS and CDR2 YFSETQ. Trimming removed 4 bases from V and 0 bases from J; junction bases left unmatched: 10. CDR3 sequence: CASSTTLGQSSYEQYF. In DNA, the CDR3 is TGCGCCAGCAGCACTACGCTGGGACAGTCCTCCTACGAGCAGTACTTC.

The chain uses TRBV18 and TRBJ2-2; 13 bases are shared with TRBD2. The V gene end was trimmed by 6 bases and the J gene end by 4 bases; junction bases not matched to a gene: 8. Germline-derived CDR1 and CDR2 are KGHSH and LQKENI. This CDR3 is 17 amino acids long. The CDR3 bases are TGTGCCAGCTCCCCTGGACTAGCGGGAGTGGGCACCGGGGAGCTGTTTTTT. This codes for CASSPGLAGVGTGELFF.

The rearrangement links TRBV7-2 to TRBJ2-7; maybe TRBD2 (6 bases). Trimming removed 2 bases at V and 1 base at J, with 12 bases between. Per germline, CDR1 SGHTA and CDR2 FQGNSA. There are 15 residues in the CDR3. The CDR3 here is CASSLRGGVSYEQYF. In DNA, the CDR3 is TGTGCCAGCAGCTTAAGGGGCGGGGTATCCTACGAGCAGTACTTC.

This clone was recorded once. The V gene is TRBV6-5, the J gene TRBJ1-1; D is unclear. This CDR3 has 12 amino acids. The ends were cut back, 10 bases at V and 1 base at J, with 10 bases in the middle. The germline V gene has CDR1 MNHEY and CDR2 SVGAGI. The chain's CDR3 is CATLGENTEAFF. CDR3 DNA sequence: TGTGCCACCCTCGGGGAGAACACTGAAGCTTTCTTT.

The V and J genes are TRBV2 and TRBJ2-3; D ambiguous. The V gene's germline CDR1 is SNHLY and CDR2 FYNNEI. The CDR3 contains 12 residues. Between the trimmed V and J ends, which lost 6 bases and 6 bases, there was a span of 10 bases. The CDR3 region has the DNA TGTGCCAGCAGAAGAGAGCGTGATACGCAGTATTTT. It codes for CASRRERDTQYF.

This clone was seen a handful of times. The rearrangement links TRBV9 to TRBJ2-1, with TRBD1 as a possible D gene (6 bases). The V end was cut by 3 bases, the J end by 7 bases, with 17 bases between. The CDR3 is 15 amino acids. Germline V lookup: CDR1 SGDLS, CDR2 YYNGEE. The CDR3 nucleotides read TGTGCCAGCAGCGGACAAACAGGGCTTGGTAATGAGCAGTTCTTC. The encoded protein is CASSGQTGLGNEQFF. Together with reference TRBV9 and TRBJ2-1, the CDR3 gives the full variable domain: DSGVTQTPKHLITATGQRVTLRCSPRSGDLSVYWYQQSLDQGLQFLIQYYNGEERAKGNILERFSAQQFPDLHSELNLSSLELGDSALYFCASSGQTGLGNEQFFGPGTRLTVL.

The rearrangement uses TRBV19 and TRBJ1-3; D is unresolved. The CDR3 covers 16 residues. V lost 1 base to trimming and J lost 0 bases, with 10 bases between them. CDR1 and CDR2 from the germline V gene are LNHDA and SQIVND (reference sequence). In DNA, the CDR3 is TGTGCCAGTAGTATAGGGGAGGCCGTCTCTGGAAACACCATATATTTT. Residues: CASSIGEAVSGNTIYF.

Details on this clone: One end of the junction does not line up with germline, which may come from a read error. V usage is TRBV7-7 and J usage is TRBJ2-5; 9 bases agree with TRBD1. The CDR3 consists of 15 residues. CDR1 is SSHAT and CDR2 is FNYEAQ in the germline V gene (reference sequence). This chain's CDR3 is CASSAQGASAETQYF. The DNA of the CDR3 is TGTGCTAGCAGCGCACAGGGGGCATCGGCAGAGACCCAGTACTTC.